The sequence of this TCR beta chain was determined in a study of vaccination effects on CD4 cells after COVID-19. Whole-study context: The median interval between the second dose and post-vaccine sampling was 72 days.

Sequencing was preceded by expansion of antigen-specific CD4+ T cells with viral peptide pools in the ViraFEST assay. The authors isolated CD4+ T cells after ten to eleven days of culture. Participants received two doses of either the BNT162b2 or mRNA-1273 vaccine. IL-2 at about 10 IU/ml and peptides at around 10 ug/ml were added to cultured PBMC, around 2.2 million per well. Each culture had half its medium swapped for IL-2 medium on days 3 and 7. Germline V gene lookup returns CDR1 LNHDA and CDR2 SQIVND (reference sequence). Trimming took off 0 bases at V and 0 bases at J, with 11 bases between the two ends. The length of the CDR3 is 16 residues. The sample holds one count of this clone. Its matching antigen is unknown. The method was immunoSEQ multiplex PCR; TCRdb's version includes in-frame clones alone and lacks a portion of them. The sample shows 25,000 to 35,000 clones, over 55% of them seen only once.

This TCR was sampled from a human donor who received a COVID-19 vaccine. This chain joins TRBV19 and TRBJ1-1, with D hard to call. Sequencing used CD4+ T cells from PBMCs cultured with HCoV-NL63 spike peptides, obtained after COVID-19 vaccination. The CDR3 reads CASSIESPVMNTEAFF. DNA of the CDR3: TGTGCCAGTAGTATAGAGAGCCCAGTGATGAACACTGAAGCTTTCTTT.